Reported below is one T cell receptor beta chain. The antigen remains unidentified. The sample comes from a study of PD-1 blockade in classical Hodgkin lymphoma. After autologous stem cell transplantation all patients relapsed, and prior brentuximab vedotin exposure differed between cohorts. Responses achieved at best were complete response, partial response or progressive disease. This table comes from immunoSEQ multiplex PCR, and its TCRdb copy is limited to in-frame clones, with some not included. The sample shows fewer than 8,500 clones, around four fifths of them seen only once. Findings and limits, study-wide: CD8+ TCR diversity did not rise significantly by C4D1, unlike CD4+.

Germline CDR1 and CDR2: SEHNR and FQNEAQ (reference sequence). Trimming removed 4 bases at V and 6 bases at J, with 5 bases between. The CDR3 is made up of 11 amino acids. V and J are TRBV7-9 and TRBJ2-3; no clear D gene. This TCR was recovered from a human donor with classical Hodgkin lymphoma. The source was peripheral blood mononuclear cells (PBMCs), collected at baseline. The CDR3 loop is CASSSADTQYF. In DNA form, the CDR3 reads TGTGCCAGCAGCTCCGCTGATACGCAGTATTTT.